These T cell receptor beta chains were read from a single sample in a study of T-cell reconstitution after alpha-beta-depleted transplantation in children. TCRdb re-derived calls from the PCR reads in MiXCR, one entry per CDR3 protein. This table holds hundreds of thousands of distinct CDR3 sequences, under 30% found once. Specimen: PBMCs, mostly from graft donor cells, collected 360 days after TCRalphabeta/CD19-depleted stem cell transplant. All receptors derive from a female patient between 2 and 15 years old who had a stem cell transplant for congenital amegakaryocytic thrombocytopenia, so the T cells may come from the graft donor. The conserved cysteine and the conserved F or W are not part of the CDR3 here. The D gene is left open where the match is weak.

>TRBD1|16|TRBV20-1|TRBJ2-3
SARDRGQARWFTDTQY
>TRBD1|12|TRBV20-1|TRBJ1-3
SGRRTGSGNTIY
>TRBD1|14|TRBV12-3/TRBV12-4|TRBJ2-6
ASRDRGNSGANVLT
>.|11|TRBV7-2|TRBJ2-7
ASSLVGFYEQY
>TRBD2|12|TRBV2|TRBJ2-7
ASSLRRESHEQY
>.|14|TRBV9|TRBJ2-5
ASSLIARAARETQY
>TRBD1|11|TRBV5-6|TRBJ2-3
ASSPQGALTQY
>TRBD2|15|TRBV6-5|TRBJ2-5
ASSSHALAGGQETQY
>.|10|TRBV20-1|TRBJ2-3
SATPTHHTQY
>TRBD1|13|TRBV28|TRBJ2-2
ASRPHRGSTGELF
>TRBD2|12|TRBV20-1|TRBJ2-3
SARVAGATDTQY
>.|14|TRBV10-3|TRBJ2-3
AIGSKYGTSTDTQY
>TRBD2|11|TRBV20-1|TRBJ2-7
SARASGGNEQY
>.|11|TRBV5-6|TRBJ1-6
ASSLAVYSPLH
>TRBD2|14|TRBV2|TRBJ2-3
ASSGSVPTSDHTQY
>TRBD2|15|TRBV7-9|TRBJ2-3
ASSLYTSGGLTDTQY
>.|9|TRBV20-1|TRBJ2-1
SARGDWEQF
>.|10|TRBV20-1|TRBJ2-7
STGIPDYEQY
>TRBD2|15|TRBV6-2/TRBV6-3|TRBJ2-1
ASSAPRGLAFYNEQF
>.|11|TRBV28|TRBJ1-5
ATSTDSNQPQH
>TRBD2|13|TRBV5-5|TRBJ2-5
ASRRLAGVQETQY
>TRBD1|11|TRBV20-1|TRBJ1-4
SARTGGYEKLF
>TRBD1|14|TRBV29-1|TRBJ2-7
SVEVAGQGLGYEQY
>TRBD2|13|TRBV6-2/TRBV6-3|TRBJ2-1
ASSKGLGYANEQF
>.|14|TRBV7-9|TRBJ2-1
ASSPYRAGISNEQF
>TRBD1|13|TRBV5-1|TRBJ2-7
ASSLAGTGGYEQY
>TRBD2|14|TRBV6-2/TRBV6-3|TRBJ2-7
ASSYPWSGIAYEQY
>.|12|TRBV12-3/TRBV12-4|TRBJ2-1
ASTTSWAPNEQF
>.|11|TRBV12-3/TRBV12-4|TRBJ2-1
ASSALNSDEQF
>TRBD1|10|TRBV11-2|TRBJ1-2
ASRRGQLGYT
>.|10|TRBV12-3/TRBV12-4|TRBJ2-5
ASSRGPGTQY
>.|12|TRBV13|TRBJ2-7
ASSLGRRNYEQY
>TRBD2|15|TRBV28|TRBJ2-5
ASNLPGLAGGEETQY
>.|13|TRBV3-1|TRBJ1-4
ASSQGWGANEKLF
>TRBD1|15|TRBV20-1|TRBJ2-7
SARGFGGGQGSPEQY
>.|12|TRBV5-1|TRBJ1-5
ASKVGTGNQPQH
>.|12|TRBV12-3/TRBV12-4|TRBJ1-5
ASSLDRARQPQH
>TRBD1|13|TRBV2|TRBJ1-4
ASRLRDRDNEKLF
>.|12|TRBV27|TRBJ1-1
ASSLTQGDTEAF
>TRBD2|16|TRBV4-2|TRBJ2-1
ASSQGFSSGSPYNEQF
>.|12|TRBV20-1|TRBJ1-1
SARRGHSNTEAF
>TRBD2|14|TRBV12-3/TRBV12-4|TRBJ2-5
ASSSSSGGARETQY
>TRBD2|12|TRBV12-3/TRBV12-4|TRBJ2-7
ASSFLAGANEQY
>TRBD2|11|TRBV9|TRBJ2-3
ASSREAIDTQY
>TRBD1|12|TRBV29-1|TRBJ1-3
SVSDRGAGNTIY
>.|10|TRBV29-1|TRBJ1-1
SVEMGGTEAF
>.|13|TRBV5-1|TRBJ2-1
ASSPRAGSYNEQF
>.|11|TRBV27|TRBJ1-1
ASSASLGTEAF
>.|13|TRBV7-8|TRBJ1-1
ASSLGFDALPEAF
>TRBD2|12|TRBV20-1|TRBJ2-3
SAKGLATTDTQY
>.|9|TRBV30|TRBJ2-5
AWSVIETQY
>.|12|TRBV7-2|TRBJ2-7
ASSYRDGTYEQY
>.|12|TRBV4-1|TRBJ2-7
ASSQGWGDYEQY
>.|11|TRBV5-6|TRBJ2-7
ASSERGGYEQY
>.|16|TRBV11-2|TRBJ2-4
ASSPGGHLQLAKNIQY